These 6 T cell receptor beta chains came from one sample sequenced in a study of PD-1 blockade in classical Hodgkin lymphoma. This table comes from immunoSEQ multiplex PCR, and its TCRdb copy is limited to in-frame clones, with some not included. The table records 11,000 or so clones, approximately 81% of them present only once. Regarding time point: cycle 4 day 1 (C4D1), after more than five weeks of nivolumab. Following autologous stem cell transplantation, relapse occurred in every patient, and exposure to brentuximab vedotin varied. Thawed PBMCs underwent magnetic negative selection to obtain purified CD8+ T cells. Sequencing was performed on CD8+ T cells from blood, taken before the fourth cycle of nivolumab. These TCRs come from a human donor with classical Hodgkin lymphoma. The donor label of this sample is uncertain.

The chain couples TRBV27 to TRBJ2-7; 12 bases match TRBD1. CDR3 length: 16 residues. V gave up 3 bases and J gave up 3 bases; unmatched junction bases: 6. Germline V lookup: CDR1 MNHEY, CDR2 SMNVEV (reference sequence). CDR3 residues: CASSFGGQGAFYEQYF. CDR3 DNA sequence: TGTGCCAGCAGTTTCGGGGGACAGGGGGCCTTCTACGAGCAGTACTTC.

The gene calls are TRBV30 and TRBJ1-3, with a possible D match to TRBD1 (5 bases). This CDR3 region has 13 residues. Between the trimmed V and J ends, which lost 1 base and 3 bases, there was a span of 7 bases. CDR1 is GTSNPN and CDR2 is SVGIG in the germline V gene (reference sequence). The CDR3 bases are TGTGCCTGGAGTGGGGGGGTTGGAAACACCATATATTTT. This translates into CAWSGGVGNTIYF.

The chain links TRBV11-2 to TRBJ2-7, with D possibly being TRBD1 (6 bases). CDR3 length equals 13 residues. The V gene's germline CDR1 is SGHAT and CDR2 FQNNGV. Trimming took 5 bases from V and 2 from J, leaving 10 bases between them. The CDR3 DNA reads TGTGCCAGCAGCGCCGGACAGCCCTACGAGCAGTACTTC. Its protein product is CASSAGQPYEQYF.

This chain uses TRBV28 with TRBJ2-1; D is ambiguous. V shed 3 bases and J shed 6 bases, with 0 bases lying between them. CDR3 length: 10 amino acids. CDR1 and CDR2 from the germline V gene are MDHEN and SYDVKM. CDR3 nucleotide sequence: TGTGCCAGCAGTTTCAATGAGCAGTTCTTC. Its protein is CASSFNEQFF.

This chain links TRBV5-4 with TRBJ1-2; 9 positions match TRBD1. The V gene end was trimmed by 2 bases and the J gene end by 6 bases; junction bases not matched to a gene: 8. Germline loops: CDR1 SGHNT, CDR2 YYREEE (reference sequence). This CDR3 has 15 residues. The CDR3 DNA sequence: TGTGCCAGCAGCTTACCCGGGACAGGGTTGAATGGCTACACCTTC. This translates into CASSLPGTGLNGYTF.

The count of this clone is one. The gene calls are TRBV6-5 and TRBJ1-1, with a tentative D call TRBD1 (5 bases). This CDR3 spans 15 amino acids. Germline V gene sequence: CDR1 MNHEY, CDR2 SVGAGI. The V end lost 5 bases, the J end lost 0 bases, and 13 bases lay between the germline ends. CDR3 in DNA: TGTGCCAGCAGTGGAAACAGGAACATGAACACTGAAGCTTTCTTT. This codes for CASSGNRNMNTEAFF.